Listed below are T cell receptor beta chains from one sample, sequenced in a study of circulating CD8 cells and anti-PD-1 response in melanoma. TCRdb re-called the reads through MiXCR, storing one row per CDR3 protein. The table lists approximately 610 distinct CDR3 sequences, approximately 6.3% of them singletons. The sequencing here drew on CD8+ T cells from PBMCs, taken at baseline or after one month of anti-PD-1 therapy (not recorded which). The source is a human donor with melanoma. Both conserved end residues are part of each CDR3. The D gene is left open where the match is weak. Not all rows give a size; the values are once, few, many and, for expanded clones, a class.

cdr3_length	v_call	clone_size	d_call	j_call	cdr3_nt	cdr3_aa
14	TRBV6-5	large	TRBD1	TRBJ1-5	TGTGCCAGCAGTTACTCAGACAGGGATCAGCCCCAGCATTTT	CASSYSDRDQPQHF
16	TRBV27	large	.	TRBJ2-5	TGTGCCAGCAGTCTACAGGGTTTGGGGGTGAAAGAGACCCAGTACTTC	CASSLQGLGVKETQYF
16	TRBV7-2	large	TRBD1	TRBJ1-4	TGTGCCAGCAGCGAAAGACAGGGATCAACTAATGAAAAACTGTTTTTT	CASSERQGSTNEKLFF
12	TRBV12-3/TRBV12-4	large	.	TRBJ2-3	TGTGCCAGCAGTCCACCCACAGATACGCAGTATTTT	CASSPPTDTQYF
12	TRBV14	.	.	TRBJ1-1	TGTGCCAGCAGCCCGTGGGGAACTGAAGCTTTCTTT	CASSPWGTEAFF
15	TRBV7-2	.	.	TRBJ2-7	TGTGCCAGCAGCTTATTTCGGGGGCTGGACTACGAGCAGTACTTC	CASSLFRGLDYEQYF
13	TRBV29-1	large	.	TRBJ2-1	TGCAGCGTTGAGGTGGGGGCTGGGAATGAGCAGTTCTTC	CSVEVGAGNEQFF
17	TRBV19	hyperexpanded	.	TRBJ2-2	TGTGCCAGTACTCGGACAGACATATACGCGGAGGTCGGGGAGCTGTTTTTT	CASTRTDIYAEVGELFF
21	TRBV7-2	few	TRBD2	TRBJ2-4	TGTGCCAGCAGCTTAGGAGGCGTTAGCGGGGGGTATTTCGGAACCAAAAACATTCAGTACTTC	CASSLGGVSGGYFGTKNIQYF
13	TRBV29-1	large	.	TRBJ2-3	TGCAGCGTTGATGAGAGGAACACAGATACGCAGTATTTT	CSVDERNTDTQYF
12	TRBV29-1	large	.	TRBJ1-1	TGCAGCACGGGTCGACAGAACACTGAAGCTTTCTTT	CSTGRQNTEAFF
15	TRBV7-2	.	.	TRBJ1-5	TGTGCCAGCAGCTTATTACCAAATAGCAATCAGCCCCAGCATTTT	CASSLLPNSNQPQHF
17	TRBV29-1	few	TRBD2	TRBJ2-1	TGCAGCGTTGTGTGGTCAAGCGGGGGGTCTTCCTACAACGAGCAGTTCTTC	CSVVWSSGGSSYNEQFF
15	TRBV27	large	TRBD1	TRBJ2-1	TGTGCCAGCAGTTCCGCTCCAGGGGGCAAAAATGAGCAGTTCTTC	CASSSAPGGKNEQFF
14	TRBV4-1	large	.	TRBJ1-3	TGCGCCAGCAGCCAAGTCAGCTCTGGAAACACCATATATTTT	CASSQVSSGNTIYF
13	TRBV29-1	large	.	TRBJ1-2	TGCAGCGACCAAACAGGGATCAACTATGGCTACACCTTC	CSDQTGINYGYTF
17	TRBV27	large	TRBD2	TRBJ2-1	TGTGCCAGCAGTTTATTGGGTAGCGGGGGGGTTAGGGATGAGCAGTTCTTC	CASSLLGSGGVRDEQFF
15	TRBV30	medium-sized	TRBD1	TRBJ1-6	TGTGCCTGGAGGCGGGACAGCTCCTATAATTCACCCCTCCACTTT	CAWRRDSSYNSPLHF
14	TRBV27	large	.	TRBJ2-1	TGTGCCAGCAGTTACGGGGGCTCCTACAATGAGCAGTTCTTC	CASSYGGSYNEQFF
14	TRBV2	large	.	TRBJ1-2	TGTGCCAGCAGTCGGGACGGCAGGACGGATGGCTACACCTTC	CASSRDGRTDGYTF
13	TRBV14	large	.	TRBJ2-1	TGTGCCAGCAGCCCGACCCTACGGGGTGAGCAGTTCTTC	CASSPTLRGEQFF
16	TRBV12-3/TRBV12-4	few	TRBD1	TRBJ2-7	TGTGCCAGCAGTTTTTCTTCGGGACAGGGGCCCTACGAGCAGTACTTC	CASSFSSGQGPYEQYF
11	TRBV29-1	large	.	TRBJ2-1	TGCAGCGTTGACCACATAAATGAGCAGTTCTTC	CSVDHINEQFF
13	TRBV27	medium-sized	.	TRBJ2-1	TGTGCCAGCAGCCCCTACGCTACGGAAAAGCAGTTCTTC	CASSPYATEKQFF
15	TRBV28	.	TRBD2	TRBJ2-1	TGTGCCAGCAATCTAGCGGGGGACAACTCCGTTGAGCAGTTCTTC	CASNLAGDNSVEQFF
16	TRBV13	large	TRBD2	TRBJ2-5	TGTGCCAGCAGCTTACGACTAGCGGGGGACCAAGAGACCCAGTACTTC	CASSLRLAGDQETQYF
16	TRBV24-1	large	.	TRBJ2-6	TGTGCCACCAGTGACCGGGGGACCTCTGGGGCCAACGTCCTGACTTTC	CATSDRGTSGANVLTF
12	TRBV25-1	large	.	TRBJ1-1	TGTGCCAGCAGGGACCGGGGCACTGAAGCTTTCTTT	CASRDRGTEAFF
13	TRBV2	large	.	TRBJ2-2	TGTGCGAATACGGGCGGGAACACCGGGGAGCTGTTTTTT	CANTGGNTGELFF
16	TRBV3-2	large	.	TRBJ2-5	TGTGCCAGCAGCTTCTGGGTAGCGGGGGGAAGGGAGACCCAGTACTTC	CASSFWVAGGRETQYF
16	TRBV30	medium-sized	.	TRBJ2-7	TGTGCCTGGAGTGTACGGGGACTCCGAATGGGGGCCGAGCAGTACTTC	CAWSVRGLRMGAEQYF
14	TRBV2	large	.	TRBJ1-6	TGTGCCAGCAGTGACACCGGAGGAGTTTCACCCCTCCACTTT	CASSDTGGVSPLHF
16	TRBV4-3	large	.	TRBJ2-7	TGCGCCAGCAGCCAAGGCGTAGGGGAGCCCTCCTACGAGCAGTACTTC	CASSQGVGEPSYEQYF
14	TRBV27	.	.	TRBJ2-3	TGTGCCAGCAGAGTAGGCCCCCTCACAGATACGCAGTATTTT	CASRVGPLTDTQYF
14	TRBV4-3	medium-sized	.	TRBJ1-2	TGCGCCAGCAGCCAAGTGGACGGCGACTATGGCTACACCTTC	CASSQVDGDYGYTF
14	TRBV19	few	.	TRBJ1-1	TGTGCCAGTAGTATAGATGGCCTGAACACTGAAGCTTTCTTT	CASSIDGLNTEAFF
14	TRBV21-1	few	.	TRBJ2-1	TGTGCCAGCACAGGGGCCCGGACTAACGATGAGCAGTTCTTC	CASTGARTNDEQFF